The 9 T cell receptor beta chains below were found in one sample sequenced in a study of blood T cell repertoires in COVID-19. Libraries were prepared by immunoSEQ multiplex PCR; TCRdb keeps only in-frame clonotypes and omits some of them. The sample lists 250,000 to 400,000 clones, roughly 90% seen once, with under 3% in the top ten. Sequences were obtained from peripheral blood. The source of these receptors is a woman aged 25 to 39 with COVID-19, enrolled during active disease.

V usage is TRBV4-1 and J usage is TRBJ2-1; D may be TRBD2 (5 bases). V gave up 4 bases and J gave up 0 bases, with 13 bases separating them. The CDR3 length is 16 residues. CDR1 MGHRA and CDR2 YSYEKL come from the germline V gene. In DNA, the CDR3 is TGCGCCAGCAGCCGCAAGGACTCTACCTCCTACAATGAGCAGTTCTTC. It translates to CASSRKDSTSYNEQFF.

The rearrangement uses TRBV5-1 and TRBJ2-3, with D possibly TRBD1 on 6 matching bases. The CDR3 extends over 14 amino acids. Deletions cut 3 bases from V and 0 bases from J, with 8 bases between. Germline lookup yields CDR1 SGHRS and CDR2 YFSETQ. In DNA, the CDR3 is TGCGCCAGCAGCTGGACAGACAGCACAGATACGCAGTATTTT. This sequence encodes CASSWTDSTDTQYF. Based on the CDR3 plus reference TRBV5-1 and TRBJ2-3, the full variable domain is KAGVTQTPRYLIKTRGQQVTLSCSPISGHRSVSWYQQTPGQGLQFLFEYFSETQRNKGNFPGRFSGRQFSNSRSEMNVSTLELGDSALYLCASSWTDSTDTQYFGPGTRLTVL.

The rearrangement uses TRBV6-1 and TRBJ2-7, with 7 bases matching TRBD2. Trimming at V came to 0 bases and at J to 4 bases, leaving 6 bases not matched to a gene. This CDR3 has 15 residues. The germline CDR1 and CDR2 sequences are MNHNS and SASEGT. The CDR3 bases are TGTGCCAGCAGTGAAGCACCAGCGGGATCGTACGAGCAGTACTTC. Protein sequence: CASSEAPAGSYEQYF.

The chain has TRBV4-2 and TRBJ2-7, with D tentatively TRBD2 (6 bases). The germline gives CDR1 LGHNA, CDR2 YNFKEQ. CDR3 length: 18 residues. Trimming took off 3 bases at V and 9 bases at J, with 30 bases between the two ends. This chain's CDR3 is CASSQSFGGETVLRGQYF. As DNA, the CDR3 is TGTGCCAGCAGCCAGAGCTTTGGAGGGGAGACCGTCCTACGAGGGCAGTACTTC.

This rearrangement joins TRBV11-2 to TRBJ1-5; TRBD1 might be the D (6 bases). The CDR3 consists of 14 residues. The germline CDR1 and CDR2 sequences are SGHAT and FQNNGV. Trimming left V 1 base short and J 4 bases short, with 8 bases between. CDR3 sequence (DNA): TGTGCCAGCAGCTTAGCAGGGACAAATCAGCCCCAGCATTTT. Protein: CASSLAGTNQPQHF.

The V call is TRBV9, the J call TRBJ1-3; D is ambiguous. The V end was cut by 2 bases, the J end by 0 bases, with 3 bases between. Germline lookup yields CDR1 SGDLS and CDR2 YYNGEE. CDR3 size: 13 residues. Here the CDR3 DNA reads TGTGCCAGCAGCGTTAACTCTGGAAACACCATATATTTT. This encodes CASSVNSGNTIYF. Full variable domain (remainder filled in from reference TRBV9 and TRBJ1-3): DSGVTQTPKHLITATGQRVTLRCSPRSGDLSVYWYQQSLDQGLQFLIQYYNGEERAKGNILERFSAQQFPDLHSELNLSSLELGDSALYFCASSVNSGNTIYFGEGSWLTVV.

The chain has TRBV19 and TRBJ1-1, with 11 bases that match TRBD1. J was trimmed by 1 base and V by 4 bases; bases with no gene match: 8. The CDR3 has 17 residues. CDR1 LNHDA and CDR2 SQIVND come from the germline V gene (reference sequence). The CDR3 is CASSTRDRGFWNTEAFF. CDR3 bases: TGTGCCAGTAGTACCCGGGACAGGGGGTTTTGGAACACTGAAGCTTTCTTT.

The J gene is TRBJ2-2, the V gene TRBV27, with 8 bases that match TRBD2. After removal of 6 bases from V and 4 bases from J, the junction contained 7 bases not matched to a gene. The germline CDR1 and CDR2 sequences are MNHEY and SMNVEV (reference sequence). The CDR3 consists of 15 residues. CDR3 in amino acids: CASRPGTSLTGELFF. The CDR3 DNA is TGTGCCAGCAGGCCCGGGACTAGTCTCACCGGGGAGCTGTTTTTT.

The rearrangement uses TRBV29-1 and TRBJ2-5; 8 nucleotides align to TRBD2. In germline, CDR1 is SQVTM, CDR2 ANQGSEA. V was pared by 0 bases and J by 5 bases, with 5 bases of the junction left unmatched. The CDR3 extends over 14 amino acids. Here the CDR3 reads CSVEDKREWETQYF. The DNA of the CDR3 is TGCAGCGTTGAAGATAAGCGGGAGTGGGAGACCCAGTACTTC.